This TCR beta chain comes out of a study of cytomegalovirus exposure and HLA in healthy donors. Study information: Both the 100 to 150 validation repertoires and the approximately 640 first-cohort repertoires used the same platform, as reported by a later analysis.

Sequenced by immunoSEQ multiplex PCR; TCRdb stores in-frame clones only, minus some. The table lists 180,000 or so clones, 80% to 90% of them singletons, with 13% in the top ten. The donors were members of the validation cohort comprising approximately 110 subjects, separate from the roughly 700-subject first cohort. Overall study findings and caveats: In vitro experiments confirmed that three CMV-associated chains were specific for CMV antigens. Usually a TCR sequence was rare, but some public TCRs were found in many donors.

Comments on this clone: Its antigen is undetermined.

This sequence was found in a woman aged 25 to 39 in good health and CMV-seropositive. Source material: PBMCs.

CDR3: CASSEAGQNNQPQHF. The CDR3 DNA reads TGTGCCAGCAGTGAGGCCGGACAGAACAATCAGCCCCAGCATTTT. This chain connects TRBV2 to TRBJ1-5; TRBD1 is a possible D gene (6 bases). The CDR3 loop spans 15 amino acids. V was trimmed by 3 bases and J by 3 bases, leaving 12 bases between them. The germline CDR1 and CDR2 sequences are SNHLY and FYNNEI. The entire variable domain, with the rest obtained from reference TRBV2 and TRBJ1-5, is as follows: EPEVTQTPSHQVTQMGQEVILRCVPISNHLYFYWYRQILGQKVEFLVSFYNNEISEKSEIFDDQFSVERPDGSNFTLKIRSTKLEDSAMYFCASSEAGQNNQPQHFGDGTRLSIL.